The 24 T cell receptor beta chains reported below all come from one sample, sequenced in a study of T cell responses to AZD1222 COVID-19 vaccine. Assay used: immunoSEQ multiplex PCR; TCRdb lists only in-frame clones, some missing. The sample includes 180,000 or so clones, 85% to 95% of them seen just once. The material sequenced was peripheral blood, taken on day 0 of AZD1222 vaccination. These TCRs come from an adult in good health.

The chain couples TRBV19 to TRBJ2-1, with 7 positions matching TRBD1. This CDR3 region has 16 residues. Germline CDR1 and CDR2: LNHDA and SQIVND (reference sequence). The ends lost 0 bases at V and 4 bases at J; junction bases unmatched: 6. As DNA, the CDR3 is TGTGCCAGTAGTATAGAAGACAGGGTCGGTTACAATGAGCAGTTCTTC. This encodes CASSIEDRVGYNEQFF.

V is TRBV3-1 (or the pseudogene TRBV3-2) and J is TRBJ1-5; D is unresolved. The germline V gene encodes CDR1 LGHDT and CDR2 YNNKEL (reference sequence). The V and J ends lost 1 base and 2 bases respectively, with 9 bases between them. The CDR3 is 15 residues long. CDR3 sequence (DNA): TGTGCCAGCAGCCAAGGAGGTCACGGCAATCAGCCCCAGCATTTT. Encoded protein: CASSQGGHGNQPQHF.

The gene calls are TRBV29-1 and TRBJ2-7, with 8 bases identical to TRBD1. Germline trimming cut 4 bases from V and 1 base from J; bases unmatched to any gene: 3. The CDR3 runs 13 residues. Germline CDR1 and CDR2: SQVTM and ANQGSEA. The DNA of the CDR3 is TGCAGCGTTGTCAGGGGGCTATCCTACGAGCAGTACTTC. Its translation: CSVVRGLSYEQYF.

This clone was seen just once. The chain joins TRBV9 to TRBJ2-3; D is uncertain. The V end lost 0 bases, the J end lost 3 bases, and 11 bases lay between the germline ends. The CDR3 totals 15 residues. Germline CDR1 SGDLS, CDR2 YYNGEE. CDR3 region: CASSVVGHATDTQYF. The DNA for the CDR3 is TGTGCCAGCAGCGTAGTTGGGCACGCAACAGATACGCAGTATTTT.

The V gene is TRBV3-1 (or the pseudogene TRBV3-2), the J gene TRBJ1-5, with 8 positions matching TRBD1. Germline V gene sequence: CDR1 LGHDT, CDR2 YNNKEL (reference sequence). Losses at the gene ends were 3 bases for V and 5 bases for J; bases not matched to a gene: 0. The CDR3 runs 13 residues. Here the CDR3 DNA reads TGTGCCAGCAGCCAGACAGGGGATCAGCCCCAGCATTTT. This encodes CASSQTGDQPQHF.

The V and J genes are TRBV6-5 and TRBJ1-2; D not certain. The CDR3 sequence is 11 residues long. Trimming cost V 5 bases and J 6 bases, with 7 bases left between them. The V gene's germline CDR1 is MNHEY and CDR2 SVGAGI. The CDR3 loop is CASSPSHGYTF. In nucleotides, the CDR3 is TGTGCCAGCAGTCCCTCCCATGGCTACACCTTC.

V and J are TRBV4-1 and TRBJ2-7; the match to TRBD2 covers 10 bases. CDR1 and CDR2 (germline): MGHRA, YSYEKL. The CDR3 is 16 residues long. V trimming: 0 bases; J trimming: 3 bases; junction bases outside the gene matches: 5. In DNA, the CDR3 is TGCGCCAGCAGCCAAGATGCTAGCGGGGGCCTCTACGAGCAGTACTTC. The encoded protein is CASSQDASGGLYEQYF.

The chain links TRBV20-1 to TRBJ2-7; 8 bases match TRBD2. The CDR3 spans 14 residues. Trimming cost V 3 bases and J 5 bases; bases outside gene matches: 9. Germline assignment: CDR1 DFQATT and CDR2 SNEGSKA (reference sequence). The CDR3 bases are TGCAGTGCTAGTAGAAAGGCGGGGGGACACGAGCAGTACTTC. Encoded protein: CSASRKAGGHEQYF.

The chain combines TRBV2 with TRBJ1-1; TRBD1 is a possible D gene (6 bases). V lost 4 bases to trimming and J lost 0 bases, with 9 bases between them. CDR1 is SNHLY and CDR2 is FYNNEI in the germline V gene. This CDR3 has 14 amino acids. CDR3 DNA sequence: TGTGCCAGCAGTGGACAGGTTATGAACACTGAAGCTTTCTTT. Translation gives CASSGQVMNTEAFF.

DNA for the CDR3: TGTGCCAGCAGTGAACAAGGCAGCGCGGCGGGCACTGAAGCTTTCTTT. It specifies CASSEQGSAAGTEAFF. The V and J genes are TRBV6-1 and TRBJ1-1, with unresolved D. V was pared by 2 bases and J by 4 bases, with 17 bases between. Germline values: CDR1 MNHNS, CDR2 SASEGT. The CDR3 covers 16 residues.

This clone showed up just once. The CDR3 region is CASRLYGTSGTREQYF. DNA of the CDR3: TGTGCCAGCAGGCTATACGGGACTAGCGGGACTCGCGAGCAGTACTTC. The chain joins TRBV27 to TRBJ2-7; 13 bases align to TRBD2. V was pared by 6 bases and J by 6 bases, with 11 bases of the junction left unmatched. Germline CDR1 reads MNHEY; CDR2 reads SMNVEV (reference sequence). This CDR3 has 16 residues.

The J gene is TRBJ2-5, the V gene TRBV15; D unresolved. This CDR3 contains 15 residues. Trimming cost V 5 bases and J 4 bases, with 17 bases left between them. Germline V gene data show CDR1 as LNHNV and CDR2 as YYDKDF (reference sequence). The CDR3 sequence is CATSSYHSGAETQYF. The CDR3 bases are TGTGCCACCAGCTCTTACCATTCGGGCGCAGAGACCCAGTACTTC. Full variable domain (rest looked up from reference TRBV15 and TRBJ2-5): DAMVIQNPRYQVTQFGKPVTLSCSQTLNHNVMYWYQQKSSQAPKLLFHYYDKDFNNEADTPDNFQSRRPNTSFCFLDIRSPGLGDTAMYLCATSSYHSGAETQYFGPGTRLLVL.

J is TRBJ1-1 and V is TRBV15; no firm D call. This CDR3 comprises 13 residues. The germline V and J ends were trimmed by 8 bases and 8 bases, with 18 bases remaining between them. The germline V gene has CDR1 LNHNV and CDR2 YYDKDF (reference sequence). CDR3 loop: CATVESAGLEAFF. The CDR3 bases are TGTGCCACCGTAGAGTCAGCTGGGTTAGAAGCTTTCTTT.

This clone was picked up one time. V and J are TRBV6-1 and TRBJ1-5; TRBD1 matches 7 bases. The germline CDR1 and CDR2 sequences are MNHNS and SASEGT. The CDR3 is 16 amino acids. After removal of 2 bases from V and 7 bases from J, the junction contained 11 bases not matched to a gene. DNA of the CDR3: TGTGCCAGCAGTGAAATGGTGGCAGGGGGGTTACAGCCCCAGCATTTT. Translating gives CASSEMVAGGLQPQHF.

The chain uses TRBV4-2 and TRBJ2-2; tentatively, D is TRBD2 (5 bases). Germline values: CDR1 LGHNA, CDR2 YNFKEQ. CDR3 size: 18 residues. V lost 3 bases and J lost 3, with 20 bases in between. The CDR3 loop is CASSHGIPTRADTGELFF. CDR3 DNA: TGTGCCAGCAGCCACGGAATTCCGACGAGGGCCGACACCGGGGAGCTGTTTTTT.

The rearrangement uses TRBV7-2 and TRBJ1-2; 7 nucleotides agree with TRBD1. Losses at the gene ends were 1 base for V and 5 bases for J; bases not matched to a gene: 13. The CDR3 sequence is 17 residues long. Germline V gene sequence: CDR1 SGHTA, CDR2 FQGNSA. The CDR3 nucleotides are TGTGCCAGCAGCTTAGGGGGAGCAGGGGGTACTACTTATGGCTACACCTTC. This sequence encodes CASSLGGAGGTTYGYTF.

This clone was detected once. The gene calls are TRBV19 and TRBJ1-2; no firm D call. From germline, CDR1 is LNHDA and CDR2 SQIVND (reference sequence). V was clipped by 1 base and J by 8 bases, with 11 bases between them. The CDR3 runs to 13 residues. This CDR3 is CASSIVPPGGYTF. The CDR3 DNA is TGTGCCAGTAGTATAGTTCCCCCCGGAGGCTACACCTTC.

This chain uses TRBV27 with TRBJ1-1, with D maybe TRBD1 (5 bases). This CDR3 region has 13 residues. Trimming stripped 8 bases from V and 0 bases from J, with 10 bases between. Germline V gene lookup returns CDR1 MNHEY and CDR2 SMNVEV (reference sequence). The CDR3 reads CASSGTVNTEAFF. The CDR3 DNA reads as TGTGCCAGCTCCGGGACGGTGAACACTGAAGCTTTCTTT.

The V gene is TRBV3-1 (or the pseudogene TRBV3-2), the J gene TRBJ2-3; D is uncertain. The CDR3 consists of 14 residues. Germline assignment: CDR1 LGHDT and CDR2 YNNKEL (reference sequence). V was clipped by 3 bases and J by 6 bases, with 13 bases between them. The CDR3 DNA reads as TGTGCCAGCAGCCAGAAAGGGTCCGTGGATACGCAGTATTTT. Translation: CASSQKGSVDTQYF.

V is TRBV12-5 and J is TRBJ2-2; TRBD2 matches 9 bases. The CDR3 is made up of 16 amino acids. Germline V gene sequence: CDR1 LGHNT, CDR2 FRNRAP. With V trimmed by 7 bases and J by 1 base, 7 bases remained unmatched. The CDR3 spells CASASAGGQNTGELFF. CDR3 coding DNA: TGTGCTAGTGCCTCAGCGGGAGGACAGAACACCGGGGAGCTGTTTTTT.

The rearrangement joins TRBV7-7 to TRBJ2-1, with 9 bases matching TRBD2. CDR1 is SSHAT, CDR2 FNYEAQ, per germline (reference sequence). The CDR3 contains 15 residues. J gave up 4 bases and V 2 bases, and 3 bases lay outside the gene matches. CDR3 bases: TGTGCCAGCAGCTTATCAGCGGGGGGTTACAATGAGCAGTTCTTC. As protein: CASSLSAGGYNEQFF.

This clone occurred a few times. This sequence joins TRBV1 and TRBJ2-7; the D call in the table, TRBD2, was not verified against the DNA. TRBV1 is shown as a pseudogene. The CDR3 length is 20 residues. CDR3 in amino acids: CTSSQPPWLAGGTFSYEQYF. The CDR3 DNA reads as TGCACCAGCAGCCAACCGCCCTGGTTGGCGGGGGGAACCTTTTCCTACGAGCAGTACTTC.

The chain uses TRBV7-9 and TRBJ1-2; D gene ambiguous. The CDR3 consists of 13 residues. The V end was cut by 2 bases, the J end by 3 bases, with 7 bases between. CDR1 SEHNR and CDR2 FQNEAQ come from the germline V gene (reference sequence). DNA of the CDR3: TGTGCCAGCAGCTTACGAGATGACTATGGCTACACCTTC. This gives the protein CASSLRDDYGYTF.

The chain is built from TRBV10-1 and TRBJ1-5; the D gene is possibly TRBD1 (6 bases). The V gene's germline CDR1 is WNHNN and CDR2 SYGVQD (reference sequence). The V end lost 4 bases, the J end lost 5 bases, and 9 bases lay between the germline ends. This CDR3 comprises 13 residues. The DNA of the CDR3 is TGCGCCAGCAGTGCTCAGGGGCATCAGCCCCAGCATTTT. This translates into CASSAQGHQPQHF.